This T cell receptor beta chain was obtained from a study of low-dose radiotherapy and immunotherapy resistance in tumors. Study-level information: Ipilimumab 1 mg/kg every six weeks, together with nivolumab 240 mg every two weeks, was given intravenously to patients. Every day for four cycles from cycle 1 day 1, patients took 300 mg of oral aspirin.

This clonotype is medium-sized (0.01 to 0.1%). Both TCRalpha and TCRbeta chains were reverse transcribed with V-gene-specific primers. The TCRs were subjected to amplification over 20 PCR cycles employing a constant-region primer in conjunction with a V-primer adapter. TCRdb fed the reads into MiXCR, producing one record per CDR3 protein. Among around 11,000 distinct CDR3 sequences, 50% to 65% were seen once, and the ten largest hold 6.5% to 10%. The TCR sequence derives from a human donor with advanced metastatic prostate, ovarian, gallbladder or colorectal cancer (not recorded which). This table probably holds off-target reads from a library built for another chain.

The chain's CDR3 is CASNVGQGQNNEQFF. The CDR3 bases are TGTGCCAGCAACGTAGGGCAGGGACAGAACAATGAGCAGTTCTTC. V gene TRBV2 combines with J gene TRBJ2-1; 7 bases fit TRBD1. The germline V gene has CDR1 SNHLY and CDR2 FYNNEI. The length of the CDR3 is 15 residues. V dropped 7 bases and J dropped 5; count of bases not matched to a gene: 11.